This T cell receptor (beta chain) appears in the sequencing data of a study of cytomegalovirus exposure and HLA in healthy donors. V lost 1 base and J lost 0, with 4 bases in between. Looked up from germline, CDR1 is SGHVS and CDR2 is FQNEAQ. The CDR3 length is 14 residues. This clone was recorded a few times. With 60 Vbeta and 13 Jbeta primers, the PCR was carried out. Measured with immunoSEQ multiplex PCR; TCRdb has only the in-frame clones, and not every one. The table has some 78,000 clones, 80% seen once. This TCR was sampled from a man between 50 and 59 years old in good health and CMV-seropositive. The rearrangement links TRBV7-8 to TRBJ1-5; D remains ambiguous. The sample consisted of PBMCs. CDR3 residues: CASSLVRSNQPQHF. The CDR3 DNA reads as TGTGCCAGCAGCTTAGTCCGTAGCAATCAGCCCCAGCATTTT.